The next 2 T cell receptor beta chains were all read from a single sample in a study of cytomegalovirus exposure and HLA in healthy donors. Sequencing was performed with immunoSEQ multiplex PCR; in TCRdb, only in-frame clones are kept and a portion is missing. The sample has around 58,000 clones, 75% to 90% seen once; the top ten hold around 1.7%. The specimen sequenced was PBMCs. The receptor set was obtained from a woman aged 18-35 years in good health and CMV-seronegative.

This chain links TRBV5-1 with TRBJ2-3; 8 bases are shared with TRBD2. V shed 3 bases, J shed 8 bases, and the junction held 8 bases outside the gene matches. CDR1 is SGHRS, CDR2 YFSETQ, per germline. This CDR3 is 14 amino acids long. This CDR3 is CASSYKAGEGTQYF. The DNA for the CDR3 is TGCGCCAGCAGCTACAAAGCGGGAGAGGGTACGCAGTATTTT.

The rearrangement links TRBV6-1 to TRBJ1-2, with unresolved D. V lost 1 base and J lost 7, with 4 bases in between. This CDR3 spans 11 amino acids. The V gene's germline CDR1 is MNHNS and CDR2 SASEGT. The CDR3 DNA follows: TGTGCCAGCAGTGAAGTCGGTGGCTACACCTTC. Its translation is CASSEVGGYTF.